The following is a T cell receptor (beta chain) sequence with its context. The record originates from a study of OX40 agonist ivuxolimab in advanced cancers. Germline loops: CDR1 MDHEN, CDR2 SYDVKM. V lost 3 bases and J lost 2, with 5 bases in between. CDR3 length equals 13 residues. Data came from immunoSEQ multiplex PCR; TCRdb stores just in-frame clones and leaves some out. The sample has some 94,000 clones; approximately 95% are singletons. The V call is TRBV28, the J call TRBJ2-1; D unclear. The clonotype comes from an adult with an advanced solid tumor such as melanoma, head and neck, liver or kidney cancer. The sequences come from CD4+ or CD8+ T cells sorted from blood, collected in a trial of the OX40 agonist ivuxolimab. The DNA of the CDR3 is TGTGCCAGCAGTTTCCTGACCTACAATGAGCAGTTCTTC. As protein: CASSFLTYNEQFF. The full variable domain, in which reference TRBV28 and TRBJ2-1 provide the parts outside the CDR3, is DVKVTQSSRYLVKRTGEKVFLECVQDMDHENMFWYRQDPGLGLRLIYFSYDVKMKEKGDIPEGYSVSREKKERFSLILESASTNQTSMYLCASSFLTYNEQFFGPGTRLTVL.